Shown below are 30 T cell receptor beta chains from a single sample sequenced in a study of cytomegalovirus exposure and HLA in healthy donors. The PCR made use of 60 Vbeta and 13 Jbeta primers. Only in-frame clones appear in the TCRdb table, and some are missing; sequencing was by immunoSEQ multiplex PCR. In the table there are more than 95,000 clones, roughly 79% of which are singletons. The specimen sequenced was PBMCs. The source of these receptors is a woman in her 30s in good health and CMV-seronegative.

This chain uses TRBV19 with TRBJ2-1; TRBD1 is a possible D gene (6 bases). V lost 6 bases to trimming and J lost 9 bases, with 12 bases between them. In germline, CDR1 is LNHDA, CDR2 SQIVND (reference sequence). CDR3 length: 12 residues. This CDR3 is CASRWQGTEQFF. CDR3 coding DNA: TGTGCCAGTAGGTGGCAGGGGACTGAGCAGTTCTTC. The full variable domain, rest sourced from reference TRBV19 and TRBJ2-1, is DGGITQSPKYLFRKEGQNVTLSCEQNLNHDAMYWYRQDPGQGLRLIYYSQIVNDFQKGDIAEGYSVSREKKESFPLTVTSAQKNPTAFYLCASRWQGTEQFFGPGTRLTVL.

This clone was picked up a small number of times. The chain recombines TRBV6-5 with TRBJ2-2, with D unresolved. The CDR3 is 11 amino acids. The V end lost 11 bases, the J end lost 1 base, and 5 bases lay between the germline ends. Germline CDR1 and CDR2: MNHEY and SVGAGI. This CDR3 is CARVNTGELFF. The DNA of the CDR3 is TGTGCCCGGGTGAACACCGGGGAGCTGTTTTTT.

The DNA for the CDR3 is TGTGCCAGTAGTTTTTTGGGCAGGGGGTTATTCGGCAATCAGCCCCAGCATTTT. Protein: CASSFLGRGLFGNQPQHF. This chain links TRBV19 with TRBJ1-5; 7 bases fit TRBD1. Per germline, CDR1 LNHDA and CDR2 SQIVND (reference sequence). The J segment lost 2 bases and the V segment lost 5 bases, leaving 15 bases of the junction unmatched. CDR3 length: 18 residues. Using reference TRBV19 and TRBJ1-5 for the parts outside the CDR3, the full variable domain is DGGITQSPKYLFRKEGQNVTLSCEQNLNHDAMYWYRQDPGQGLRLIYYSQIVNDFQKGDIAEGYSVSREKKESFPLTVTSAQKNPTAFYLCASSFLGRGLFGNQPQHFGDGTRLSIL.

The chain combines TRBV2 with TRBJ2-7, with 7 bases matching TRBD1. The CDR3 contains 14 residues. The V gene end was trimmed by 6 bases and the J gene end by 3 bases; junction bases not matched to a gene: 8. In germline, CDR1 is SNHLY, CDR2 FYNNEI. The chain's CDR3 is CASSLRTGDYEQYF. The CDR3 DNA reads TGTGCCAGCAGCCTCCGGACAGGAGACTACGAGCAGTACTTC.

V gene TRBV6-5 combines with J gene TRBJ2-3, with 10 nucleotides matching TRBD1. CDR3 length: 16 residues. After removal of 2 bases from V and 1 base from J, the junction contained 3 bases not matched to a gene. CDR1 and CDR2 from the germline V gene are MNHEY and SVGAGI. The CDR3 DNA reads TGTGCCAGCAGTTACGGGACAGGGGTCGGCACAGATACGCAGTATTTT. Its translation is CASSYGTGVGTDTQYF.

The chain couples TRBV27 to TRBJ2-5; D gene unclear. The DNA end is more similar to TRBJ2-7, so the J call may be wrong. CDR1 MNHEY and CDR2 SMNVEV come from the germline V gene (reference sequence). The CDR3 spans 13 residues. CDR3 amino acids: CASSLLGGYEQYF. CDR3 sequence (DNA): TGTGCCAGCAGTTTACTCGGCGGCTACGAGCAGTACTTC.

This chain uses TRBV7-9 with TRBJ1-1; D gene ambiguous. Deletions cut 5 bases from V and 6 bases from J, with 13 bases between. The CDR3 length is 13 residues. From germline, CDR1 is SEHNR and CDR2 FQNEAQ (reference sequence). CDR3 region: CASSRAWGAEAFF. Here the CDR3 DNA reads TGTGCCAGCAGCAGAGCGTGGGGAGCTGAAGCTTTCTTT.

The chain combines TRBV10-1 with TRBJ2-1, with 13 bases fitting TRBD2. Germline CDR1 and CDR2: WNHNN and SYGVQD (reference sequence). The CDR3 runs to 18 residues. Trimming at V came to 5 bases and at J to 7 bases, leaving 14 bases not matched to a gene. CDR3 residues: CASSNKRTSGRRFNEQFF. The CDR3 coding sequence is TGCGCCAGCAGTAATAAAAGGACTAGCGGGAGAAGGTTTAATGAGCAGTTCTTC.

The chain links TRBV2 to TRBJ2-6; D is undetermined. The CDR3 extends over 15 amino acids. Germline CDR1 is SNHLY and CDR2 is FYNNEI. Trimming took 7 bases from V and 0 from J, leaving 10 bases between them. The DNA for the CDR3 is TGTGCCAGCATCCCTTTGGCCTCTGGGGCCAACGTCCTGACTTTC. It is translated as CASIPLASGANVLTF.

The chain is built from TRBV28 and TRBJ2-3, with D tentatively TRBD2 (7 bases). The CDR3 runs to 15 residues. The germline V gene has CDR1 MDHEN and CDR2 SYDVKM. Trimming took 3 bases from V and 5 from J, leaving 15 bases between them. DNA of the CDR3: TGTGCCAGCAGTTTCACAGGGAGGGGGGTAGATACGCAGTATTTT. Translated, it gives CASSFTGRGVDTQYF.

The gene calls are TRBV10-1 and TRBJ1-4, with D possibly TRBD1 on 6 matching bases. The CDR3 is 15 residues long. With 3 bases removed from V and 6 bases from J, the gap between germline ends came to 14 bases. Germline CDR1 WNHNN, CDR2 SYGVQD (reference sequence). The CDR3 region is CASSEKQGEYEKLFF. The CDR3 DNA reads TGCGCCAGCAGTGAAAAACAGGGAGAATATGAAAAACTGTTTTTT.

This chain links TRBV4-1 with TRBJ2-3, with a possible D match to TRBD2 (6 bases). CDR1 MGHRA and CDR2 YSYEKL come from the germline V gene. The CDR3 length is 17 residues. V was pared by 3 bases and J by 6 bases, with 22 bases between. In DNA, the CDR3 is TGCGCCAGCAGCCATCCAGCCGTTCATGTTGGGGGGGATACGCAGTATTTT. Amino acid sequence: CASSHPAVHVGGDTQYF.

This sequence joins TRBV27 and TRBJ2-3; D might be TRBD2 (5 bases). The V and J ends lost 5 bases and 8 bases respectively, with 14 bases between them. The CDR3 has 13 amino acids. CDR1 is MNHEY and CDR2 is SMNVEV in the germline V gene (reference sequence). In DNA, the CDR3 is TGTGCCAGCAGTCCCCCTAGCTTAGGTACGCAGTATTTT. Its protein is CASSPPSLGTQYF.

This chain links TRBV13 with TRBJ1-1, with 8 nucleotides matching TRBD1. Trimming took 5 bases from V and 3 from J; bases not matched to a gene: 5. CDR1 and CDR2 (germline): PRHDT, FYEKMQ (reference sequence). This CDR3 region has 14 residues. The CDR3 spells CASSPRGRDTEAFF. In DNA form, the CDR3 reads TGTGCCAGCAGCCCCAGGGGGCGCGACACTGAAGCTTTCTTT.

As regards this clone: Mismatch with germline at one junction end may stem from a read error. The chain couples TRBV5-4 to TRBJ2-7, with a possible D match to TRBD1 (5 bases). Germline V lookup: CDR1 SGHNT, CDR2 YYREEE (reference sequence). The CDR3 consists of 13 residues. The CDR3 coding sequence is TGTGCCAGCAGCTTTCCAGGGAACTACGAGCGGTACTTC. Translating gives CASSFPGNYERYF.

The chain combines TRBV30 with TRBJ2-1; perhaps TRBD2 as D (5 bases). Trimming took 2 bases from V and 8 from J, leaving 10 bases between them. CDR1 is GTSNPN, CDR2 SVGIG, per germline (reference sequence). CDR3 length: 12 residues. Written as DNA, the CDR3 is TGTGCCTGGAGTAATAGGGAGTATGAGCAGTTCTTC. Translation gives CAWSNREYEQFF. Combining the CDR3 with reference TRBV30 and TRBJ2-1 gives the whole variable domain SQTIHQWPATLVQPVGSPLSLECTVEGTSNPNLYWYRQAAGRGLQLLFYSVGIGQISSEVPQNLSASRPQDRQFILSSKKLLLSDSGFYLCAWSNREYEQFFGPGTRLTVL.

This sequence joins TRBV27 and TRBJ1-2; 8 nucleotides align to TRBD1. CDR3 length: 14 amino acids. V was clipped by 5 bases and J by 7 bases; unmatched bases: 9. Per germline, CDR1 MNHEY and CDR2 SMNVEV (reference sequence). The CDR3 loop reads CASSVDRGPGGYTF. CDR3 sequence (DNA): TGTGCCAGCAGTGTTGACAGGGGACCGGGTGGCTACACCTTC.

This chain joins TRBV30 and TRBJ2-1; TRBD2 aligns across 12 bases. V lost 3 bases to trimming and J lost 7 bases; unmatched junction nucleotides: 1. This CDR3 spans 13 amino acids. The V gene's germline CDR1 is GTSNPN and CDR2 SVGIG (reference sequence). CDR3 sequence: CAWSTSGRNEQFF. The CDR3 DNA is TGTGCCTGGAGCACTAGCGGGAGGAATGAGCAGTTCTTC.

The J gene is TRBJ2-3, the V gene TRBV7-6; 11 nucleotides match TRBD2. This CDR3 comprises 16 residues. Trimming at V came to 5 bases and at J to 0 bases, leaving 4 bases not matched to a gene. Germline CDR1 and CDR2: SGHVS and FNYEAQ. CDR3 DNA: TGTGCCAGCAGCCTAGGGACTAGCGGTAGCACAGATACGCAGTATTTT. This encodes CASSLGTSGSTDTQYF.

The chain carries TRBV7-5 and TRBJ2-5; TRBD1, the table's D call, was not compared with the DNA. TRBV7-5 is an annotated pseudogene. The CDR3 length is 15 residues. CDR3 sequence reads: CARTTTRRQQETQYF. As DNA, the CDR3 is TGTGCCAGAACCACTACACGGAGACAGCAGGAGACCCAGTACTTC.

The rearrangement joins TRBV30 to TRBJ2-5; 9 bases fit TRBD2. The CDR3 consists of 14 residues. The V gene end was trimmed by 5 bases and the J gene end by 5 bases; junction bases not matched to a gene: 9. Germline assignment: CDR1 GTSNPN and CDR2 SVGIG (reference sequence). The CDR3 is CAWVSGSGEETQYF. The CDR3 DNA sequence: TGTGCCTGGGTTAGCGGGAGTGGGGAGGAGACCCAGTACTTC.

The J gene is TRBJ2-7, the V gene TRBV28; D perhaps matches TRBD1 (5 bases). Trimming removed 3 bases from V and 3 bases from J, with 9 bases in between. Germline V lookup: CDR1 MDHEN, CDR2 SYDVKM. CDR3 size: 13 residues. The CDR3: CASSLQGLYEQYF. Here the CDR3 DNA reads TGTGCCAGCAGTTTGCAGGGCCTCTACGAGCAGTACTTC.

This clone was seen a few times. The gene calls are TRBV30 and TRBJ2-7; 7 bases are shared with TRBD2. The CDR3 totals 14 residues. V dropped 1 base and J dropped 3; count of bases not matched to a gene: 6. The germline CDR1 and CDR2 sequences are GTSNPN and SVGIG (reference sequence). CDR3 in DNA: TGTGCCTGGAGTGAGGGCGCGGGAGACTACGAGCAGTACTTC. Its protein product is CAWSEGAGDYEQYF.

The chain employs TRBV28 and TRBJ2-3, with no clear D. The germline V gene encodes CDR1 MDHEN and CDR2 SYDVKM. There are 12 residues in the CDR3. Trimming left V 5 bases short and J 11 bases short, with 14 bases between. CDR3 nucleotides: TGTGCCAGCAGTCCCCTGGTTAGTGGGCAGTATTTT. As protein: CASSPLVSGQYF.

The chain couples TRBV19 to TRBJ2-3; 9 bases line up with TRBD2. Germline CDR1 is LNHDA and CDR2 is SQIVND (reference sequence). Germline trimming cut 1 base from V and 4 bases from J; bases unmatched to any gene: 6. There are 16 residues in the CDR3. DNA of the CDR3: TGTGCCAGTAGTATAGGGGGCGGGAGGGCCTCAGATACGCAGTATTTT. Translated, it gives CASSIGGGRASDTQYF. Based on the CDR3 plus reference TRBV19 and TRBJ2-3, the full variable domain is DGGITQSPKYLFRKEGQNVTLSCEQNLNHDAMYWYRQDPGQGLRLIYYSQIVNDFQKGDIAEGYSVSREKKESFPLTVTSAQKNPTAFYLCASSIGGGRASDTQYFGPGTRLTVL.

The rearrangement uses TRBV19 and TRBJ2-2, with 10 positions matching TRBD2. This CDR3 is built from 17 residues. CDR1 is LNHDA, CDR2 SQIVND, per germline (reference sequence). Unmatched junction bases numbered 7, after V lost 6 bases and J lost 0 bases. The CDR3 sequence: CASRASGSPANTGELFF. CDR3 in DNA: TGTGCCAGTAGGGCTAGCGGGAGCCCCGCGAACACCGGGGAGCTGTTTTTT. The entire variable domain, with the rest obtained from reference TRBV19 and TRBJ2-2, is as follows: DGGITQSPKYLFRKEGQNVTLSCEQNLNHDAMYWYRQDPGQGLRLIYYSQIVNDFQKGDIAEGYSVSREKKESFPLTVTSAQKNPTAFYLCASRASGSPANTGELFFGEGSRLTVL.

This clone was seen just once. The V gene is TRBV19, the J gene TRBJ1-5; TRBD1 might be the D (5 bases). CDR1 and CDR2 from the germline V gene are LNHDA and SQIVND (reference sequence). Trimming removed 6 bases at V and 3 bases at J, with 12 bases between. This CDR3 is built from 14 residues. CDR3 nucleotide sequence: TGTGCCAGTAGGAACGGACACTTCAATCAGCCCCAGCATTTT. Translation gives CASRNGHFNQPQHF.

V and J are TRBV7-2 and TRBJ2-2; tentatively, D is TRBD1 (5 bases). Deletions cut 7 bases from V and 7 bases from J, with 16 bases between. This CDR3 has 14 residues. In germline, CDR1 is SGHTA, CDR2 FQGNSA. The CDR3 DNA sequence: TGTGCCAGCACCCTAGGGCAGGGCCACGGGGAGCTGTTTTTT. This sequence encodes CASTLGQGHGELFF.

The chain recombines TRBV5-1 with TRBJ2-2; TRBD1 matches 8 bases. This CDR3 is built from 16 residues. V lost 0 bases and J lost 1; bases outside the gene matches: 2. Germline V gene sequence: CDR1 SGHRS, CDR2 YFSETQ. In nucleotides, the CDR3 is TGCGCCAGCAGCTTGGTGGGGACAGGGAACACCGGGGAGCTGTTTTTT. Its protein product is CASSLVGTGNTGELFF.

The table lists this clone with a count of one. This rearrangement joins TRBV29-1 to TRBJ1-1; no firm D call. CDR3 length: 13 amino acids. Germline V gene lookup returns CDR1 SQVTM and CDR2 ANQGSEA. Trimming took off 3 bases at V and 1 base at J, with 9 bases between the two ends. The CDR3 bases are TGCAGCGTTGAGGCCCAAAGGAACACTGAAGCTTTCTTT. Translation gives CSVEAQRNTEAFF.